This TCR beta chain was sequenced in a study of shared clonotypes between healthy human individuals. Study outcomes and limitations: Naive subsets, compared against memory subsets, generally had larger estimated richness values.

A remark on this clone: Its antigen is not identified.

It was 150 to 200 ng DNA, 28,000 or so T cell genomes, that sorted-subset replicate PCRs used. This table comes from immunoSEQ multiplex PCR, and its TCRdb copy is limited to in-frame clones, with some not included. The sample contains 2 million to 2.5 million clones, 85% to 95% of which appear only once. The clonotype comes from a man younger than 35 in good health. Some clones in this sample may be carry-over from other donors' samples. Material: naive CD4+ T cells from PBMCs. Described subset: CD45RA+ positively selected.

The CDR3 sequence: CSAPGNGDTQYF. The DNA of the CDR3 is TGCAGCGCCCCAGGGAATGGGGATACGCAGTATTTT. The chain is built from TRBV29-1 and TRBJ2-3; a weak D match, TRBD1 (5 bases). Trimming pared 7 bases from V and 6 bases from J, leaving 14 bases between. Germline values: CDR1 SQVTM, CDR2 ANQGSEA. CDR3 length: 12 residues.